This T cell receptor (beta chain) was sequenced during a study of identical twins. Details on this clonotype: What it recognizes is unknown.

The CDR3 totals 15 residues. From germline, CDR1 is SGHTA and CDR2 FQGNSA. A universal primer site was added by template switching, and unique molecular identifiers were carried by the cDNA. One entry per CDR3 protein, called by TCRdb with MiXCR from the 5' RACE reads. Here the sample spans more than 1.5 million distinct CDR3 sequences, about 32% being singletons. Points from the study as a whole: Possibly, invariant MAIT and iNKT cells partly confounded zero-insertion analyses. Shared out-of-frame alpha sequences (those common to twins) showed excess low generation probability. Within cord blood, abundant beta clonotypes carried fewer insertions, but memory repertoires showed no such trend.

This chain connects TRBV7-2 to TRBJ2-4, with a tentative D call TRBD1 (6 bases). Judging by the DNA end, TRBJ2-7 fits better; the J call may be wrong. Sequencing input: cord blood. The TCR was taken from a newborn girl in good health. CDR3 DNA: TGTGCCAGCAGCGTAACCGGGACCCAGGGGCTCGAGCAGTACTTC. This gives the protein CASSVTGTQGLEQYF.